This T cell receptor beta chain was observed in a study of cytomegalovirus exposure and HLA in healthy donors. Study-wide findings and caveats: TCR beta sequences reportedly predicted the HLA-A and HLA-B alleles of most subjects accurately. A few V segments could not be told apart, such as TRBV6-2 and TRBV6-3, and were left out.

Use of 60 Vbeta and 13 Jbeta primers characterized the PCR. The method was immunoSEQ multiplex PCR; TCRdb's version includes in-frame clones alone and lacks a portion of them. In the table there are about 200,000 clones, roughly 78% of which are singletons. Concerning this clone: The antigen is undetermined.

V was pared by 5 bases and J by 3 bases, with 20 bases between. The CDR3 is 16 residues long. Germline loops: CDR1 SGHTA, CDR2 FQGNSA. In nominal health when sampled, donors likely had unrecorded immune exposures nonetheless. Sequencing input: PBMCs. This clonotype was sampled from a girl aged 10 to 17 in good health and CMV-seropositive. The V and J genes are TRBV7-2 and TRBJ2-7; D is perhaps TRBD1 (6 bases). Here the CDR3 DNA reads TGTGCCAGCAGCCCCCCACCGGGACACCTTTTCTACGAGCAGTACTTC. This gives the protein CASSPPPGHLFYEQYF.